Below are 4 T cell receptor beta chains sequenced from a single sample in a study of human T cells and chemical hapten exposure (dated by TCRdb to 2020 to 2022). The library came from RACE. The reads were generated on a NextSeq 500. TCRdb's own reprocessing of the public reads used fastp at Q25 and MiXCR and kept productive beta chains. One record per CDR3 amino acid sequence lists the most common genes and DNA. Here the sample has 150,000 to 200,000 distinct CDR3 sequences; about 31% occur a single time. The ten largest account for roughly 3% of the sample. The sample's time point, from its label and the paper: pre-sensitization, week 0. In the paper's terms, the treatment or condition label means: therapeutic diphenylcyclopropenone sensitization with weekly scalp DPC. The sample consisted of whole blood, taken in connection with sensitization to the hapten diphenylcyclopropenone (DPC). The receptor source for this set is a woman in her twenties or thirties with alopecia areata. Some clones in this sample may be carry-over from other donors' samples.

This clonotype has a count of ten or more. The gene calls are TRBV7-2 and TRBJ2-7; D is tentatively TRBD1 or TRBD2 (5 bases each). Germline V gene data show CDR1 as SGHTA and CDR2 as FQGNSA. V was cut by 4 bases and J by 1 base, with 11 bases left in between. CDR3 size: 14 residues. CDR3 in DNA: TGTGCCAGCAGCTACGGGACCGGTTCCTACGAGCAGTACTTC. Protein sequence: CASSYGTGSYEQYF. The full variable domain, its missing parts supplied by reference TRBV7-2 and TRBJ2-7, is GAGVSQSPSNKVTEKGKDVELRCDPISGHTALYWYRQSLGQGLEFLIYFQGNSAPDKSGLPSDRFSAERTGGSVSTLTIQRTQQEDSAVYLCASSYGTGSYEQYFGPGTRLTVT.

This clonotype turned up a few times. Here the CDR3 reads CASSYRRPGVQKETEAFF. CDR3 coding DNA: TGTGCCAGCAGTTACCGCAGACCGGGGGTACAGAAGGAGACTGAAGCTTTCTTT. The chain joins TRBV6-6 to TRBJ1-1; a possible D gene is TRBD1 (5 bases). Germline CDR1 and CDR2: MNHNY and SVGAGI (reference sequence). The V end lost 2 bases, the J end lost 5 bases, and 24 bases lay between the germline ends. The CDR3 runs 18 residues.

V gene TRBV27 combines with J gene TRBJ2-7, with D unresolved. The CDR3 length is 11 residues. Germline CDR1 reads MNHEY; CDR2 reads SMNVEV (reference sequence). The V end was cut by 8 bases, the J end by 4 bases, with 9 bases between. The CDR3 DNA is TGTGCCAGCCCTAAGGGTTACGAGCAGTACTTC. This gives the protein CASPKGYEQYF.

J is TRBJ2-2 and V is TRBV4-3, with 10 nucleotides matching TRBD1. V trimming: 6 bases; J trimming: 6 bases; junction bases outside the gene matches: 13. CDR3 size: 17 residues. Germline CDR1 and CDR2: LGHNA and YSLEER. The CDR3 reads CASSPIAGQGVAGELFF. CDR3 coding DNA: TGCGCCAGCAGTCCGATCGCCGGACAGGGGGTTGCCGGGGAGCTGTTTTTT.